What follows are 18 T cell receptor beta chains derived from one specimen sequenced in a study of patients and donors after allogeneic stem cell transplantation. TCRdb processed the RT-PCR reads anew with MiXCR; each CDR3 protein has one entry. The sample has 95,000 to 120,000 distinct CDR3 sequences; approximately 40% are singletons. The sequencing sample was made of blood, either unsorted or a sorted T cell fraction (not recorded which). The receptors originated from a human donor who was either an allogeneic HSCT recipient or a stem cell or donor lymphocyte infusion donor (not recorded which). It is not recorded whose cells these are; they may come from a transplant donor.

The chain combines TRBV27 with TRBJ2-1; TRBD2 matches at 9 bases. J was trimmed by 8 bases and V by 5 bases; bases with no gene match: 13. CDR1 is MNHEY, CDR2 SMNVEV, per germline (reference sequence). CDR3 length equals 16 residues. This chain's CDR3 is CASSPIQTSGLYEQFF. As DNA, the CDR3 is TGTGCCAGCAGTCCTATTCAGACTAGCGGATTATATGAGCAGTTCTTC.

The CDR3 is CASSQDRSYEQYF. The CDR3 coding sequence is TGCGCCAGCAGCCAGGACAGAAGCTACGAGCAGTACTTC. The gene calls are TRBV4-3 and TRBJ2-7; TRBD1 is a possible D gene (6 bases). This CDR3 region has 13 residues. V lost 3 bases and J lost 3, with 9 bases in between. Germline V gene lookup returns CDR1 LGHNA and CDR2 YSLEER.

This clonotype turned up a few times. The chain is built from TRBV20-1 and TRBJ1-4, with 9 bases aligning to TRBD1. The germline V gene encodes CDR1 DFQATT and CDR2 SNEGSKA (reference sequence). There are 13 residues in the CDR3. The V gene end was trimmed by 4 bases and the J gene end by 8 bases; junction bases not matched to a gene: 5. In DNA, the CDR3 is TGCAGTGCTAAGGGACAGGGAGGGGAAAAACTGTTTTTT. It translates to CSAKGQGGEKLFF.

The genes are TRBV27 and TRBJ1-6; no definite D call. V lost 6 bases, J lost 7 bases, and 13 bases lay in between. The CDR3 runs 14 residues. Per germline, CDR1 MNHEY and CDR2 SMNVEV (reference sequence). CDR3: CASSPYGFNSPLHF. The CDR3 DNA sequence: TGTGCCAGCAGCCCTTACGGGTTCAATTCACCCCTCCACTTT.

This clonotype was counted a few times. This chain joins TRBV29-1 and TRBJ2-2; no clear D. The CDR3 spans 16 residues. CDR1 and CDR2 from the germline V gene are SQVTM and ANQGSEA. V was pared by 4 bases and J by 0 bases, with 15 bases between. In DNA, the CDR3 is TGCAGCGTTGGTGTCCCAGTTAAAACGAACACCGGGGAGCTGTTTTTT. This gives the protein CSVGVPVKTNTGELFF.

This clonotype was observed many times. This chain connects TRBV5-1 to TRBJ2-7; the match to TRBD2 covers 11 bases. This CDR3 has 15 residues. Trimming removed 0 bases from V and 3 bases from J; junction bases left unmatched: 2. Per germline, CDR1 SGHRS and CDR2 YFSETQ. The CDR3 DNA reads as TGCGCCAGCAGCTTGGGACTAGCGGGATTCTACGAGCAGTACTTC. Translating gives CASSLGLAGFYEQYF. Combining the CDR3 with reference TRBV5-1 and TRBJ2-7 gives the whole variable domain KAGVTQTPRYLIKTRGQQVTLSCSPISGHRSVSWYQQTPGQGLQFLFEYFSETQRNKGNFPGRFSGRQFSNSRSEMNVSTLELGDSALYLCASSLGLAGFYEQYFGPGTRLTVT.

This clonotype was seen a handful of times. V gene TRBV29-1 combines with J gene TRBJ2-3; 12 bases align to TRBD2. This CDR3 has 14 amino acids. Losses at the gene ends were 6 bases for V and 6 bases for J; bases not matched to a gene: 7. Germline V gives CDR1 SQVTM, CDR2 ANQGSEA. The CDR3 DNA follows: TGCAGCGTCGGCCCTAGCGGGAGGGGTGATACGCAGTATTTT. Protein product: CSVGPSGRGDTQYF.

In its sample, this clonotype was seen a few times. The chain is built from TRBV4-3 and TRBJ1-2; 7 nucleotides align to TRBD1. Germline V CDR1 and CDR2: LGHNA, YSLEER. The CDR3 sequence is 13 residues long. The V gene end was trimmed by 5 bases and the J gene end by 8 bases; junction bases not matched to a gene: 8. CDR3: CASSLTGTSGYTF. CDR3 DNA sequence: TGCGCCAGCAGCTTGACAGGGACGAGCGGCTACACCTTC.

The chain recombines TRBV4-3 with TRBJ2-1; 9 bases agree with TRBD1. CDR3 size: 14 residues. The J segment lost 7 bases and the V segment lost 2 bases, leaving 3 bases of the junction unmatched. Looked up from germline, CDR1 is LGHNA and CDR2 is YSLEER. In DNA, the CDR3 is TGCGCCAGCAGCCAAAGGACAGGGGCGAATGAGCAGTTCTTC. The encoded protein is CASSQRTGANEQFF.

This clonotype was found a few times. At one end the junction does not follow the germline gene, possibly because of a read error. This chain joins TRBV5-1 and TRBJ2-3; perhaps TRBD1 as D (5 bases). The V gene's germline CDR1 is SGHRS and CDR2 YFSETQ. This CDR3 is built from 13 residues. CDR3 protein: CATSSGPTDTQYF. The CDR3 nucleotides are TGCGCCACCAGCTCAGGGCCTACGGATACGCAGTATTTT.

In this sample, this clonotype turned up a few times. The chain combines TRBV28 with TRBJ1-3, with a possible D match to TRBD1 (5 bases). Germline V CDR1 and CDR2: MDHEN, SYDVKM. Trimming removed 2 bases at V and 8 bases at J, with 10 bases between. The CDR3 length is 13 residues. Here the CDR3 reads CASSLEGRDTIYF. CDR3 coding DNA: TGTGCCAGCAGTTTAGAGGGGAGGGACACCATATATTTT.

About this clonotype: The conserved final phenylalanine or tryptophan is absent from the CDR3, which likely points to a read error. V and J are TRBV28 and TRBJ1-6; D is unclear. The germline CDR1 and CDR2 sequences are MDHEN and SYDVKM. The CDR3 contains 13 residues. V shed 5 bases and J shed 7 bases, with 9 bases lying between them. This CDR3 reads CASSPPPNSPLHL. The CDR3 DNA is TGTGCCAGCAGTCCCCCCCCGAATTCACCCCTCCACTTG.

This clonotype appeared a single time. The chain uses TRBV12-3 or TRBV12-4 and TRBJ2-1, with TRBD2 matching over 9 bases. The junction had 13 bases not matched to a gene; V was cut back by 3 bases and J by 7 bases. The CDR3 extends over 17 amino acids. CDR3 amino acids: CASSLIAGTSRENEQFF. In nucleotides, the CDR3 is TGTGCCAGCAGTTTGATAGCCGGGACTAGCAGAGAGAATGAGCAGTTCTTC.

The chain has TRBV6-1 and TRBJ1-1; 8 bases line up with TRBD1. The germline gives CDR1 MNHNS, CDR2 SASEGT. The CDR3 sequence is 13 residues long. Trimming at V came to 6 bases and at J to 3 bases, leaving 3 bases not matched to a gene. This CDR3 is CASRKQGDTEAFF. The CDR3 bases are TGTGCCAGCAGAAAACAGGGGGACACTGAAGCTTTCTTT.

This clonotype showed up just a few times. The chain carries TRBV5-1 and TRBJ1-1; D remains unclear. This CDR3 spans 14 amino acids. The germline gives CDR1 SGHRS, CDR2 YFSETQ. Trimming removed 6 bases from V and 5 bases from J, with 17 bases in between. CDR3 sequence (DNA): TGCGCCAGCACCGCGTCGGTAGGCGGAACTGAAGCTTTCTTT. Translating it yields CASTASVGGTEAFF.

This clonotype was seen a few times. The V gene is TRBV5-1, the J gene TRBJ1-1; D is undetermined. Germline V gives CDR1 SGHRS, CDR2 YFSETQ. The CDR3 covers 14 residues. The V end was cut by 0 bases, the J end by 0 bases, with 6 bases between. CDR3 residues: CASSLASMNTEAFF. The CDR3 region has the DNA TGCGCCAGCAGCTTGGCCAGTATGAACACTGAAGCTTTCTTT.

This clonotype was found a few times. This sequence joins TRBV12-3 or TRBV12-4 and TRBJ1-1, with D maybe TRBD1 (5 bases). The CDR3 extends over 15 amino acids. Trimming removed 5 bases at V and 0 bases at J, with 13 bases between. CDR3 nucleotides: TGTGCCAGCAGTGTCACGGGGACTTTGAACACTGAAGCTTTCTTT. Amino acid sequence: CASSVTGTLNTEAFF.

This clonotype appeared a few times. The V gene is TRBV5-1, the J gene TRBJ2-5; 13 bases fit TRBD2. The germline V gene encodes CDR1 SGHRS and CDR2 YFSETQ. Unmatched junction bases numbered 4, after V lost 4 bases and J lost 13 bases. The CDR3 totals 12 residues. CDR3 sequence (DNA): TGCGCCAGCAGCACGGGACTAGCGGGACGGTACTTC. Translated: CASSTGLAGRYF. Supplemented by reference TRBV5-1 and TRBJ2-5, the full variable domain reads KAGVTQTPRYLIKTRGQQVTLSCSPISGHRSVSWYQQTPGQGLQFLFEYFSETQRNKGNFPGRFSGRQFSNSRSEMNVSTLELGDSALYLCASSTGLAGRYFGPGTRLLVL.